Below, 25 T cell receptor beta chains from the same sample are listed, as sequenced in a study of control samples from healthy donors and cancer patients (TCRdb year 2020). Library preparation employed the immunoSEQ multiplex PCR assay. Sourced from immuneACCESS, this table was stored by TCRdb with only in-frame sequences that have V and J called. A share of the clones is absent; for the studies checked, an unresolved V gene accounts for under half, and the remainder has no known explanation. Present in this sample are around 130,000 clones, 80% to 95% of which were seen just once. More than 2% of the sample rests with the top ten. The specimen was blood. These receptors originate from a man between 18 and 29 years old in good health.

This chain connects TRBV20-1 to TRBJ2-3, with TRBD2 matching over 9 bases. CDR3 length: 15 residues. Germline V gene data show CDR1 as DFQATT and CDR2 as SNEGSKA (reference sequence). V lost 3 bases to trimming and J lost 0 bases; unmatched junction nucleotides: 4. In nucleotides, the CDR3 is TGCAGTGCTAGTTCGCGGGAGGGTAGCACAGATACGCAGTATTTT. Translating it yields CSASSREGSTDTQYF.

The gene calls are TRBV18 and TRBJ1-6; D is unresolved. V was trimmed by 10 bases and J by 6 bases, leaving 13 bases between them. Germline V gene data show CDR1 as KGHSH and CDR2 as LQKENI. The CDR3 has 13 amino acids. The CDR3 DNA sequence: TGTGCCACCTCTGCGGCTGCTAATTCACCCCTCCACTTT. This sequence encodes CATSAAANSPLHF.

The V gene is TRBV20-1, the J gene TRBJ2-7, with unresolved D. The germline gives CDR1 DFQATT, CDR2 SNEGSKA (reference sequence). V was trimmed by 3 bases and J by 9 bases, leaving 9 bases between them. This CDR3 spans 10 amino acids. The CDR3 reads CSASSWGQYV. The DNA for the CDR3 is TGCAGTGCTAGCTCGTGGGGGCAGTACGTC.

The gene calls are TRBV5-1 and TRBJ2-1; a weak D match, TRBD1 (5 bases). The V end lost 4 bases, the J end lost 4 bases, and 9 bases lay between the germline ends. The CDR3 runs to 13 residues. The germline CDR1 and CDR2 sequences are SGHRS and YFSETQ. CDR3 in amino acids: CASSSRQYNEQFF. CDR3 nucleotides: TGCGCCAGCAGCAGCCGACAGTACAATGAGCAGTTCTTC.

The chain is built from TRBV10-2 and TRBJ1-3; D unresolved. The CDR3 is 12 amino acids. V gave up 8 bases and J gave up 3 bases, with 8 bases separating them. In germline, CDR1 is WSHSY, CDR2 SAAADI. CDR3 amino acids: CASDAGGNTIYF. Here the CDR3 DNA reads TGCGCCAGCGACGCCGGTGGAAACACCATATATTTT.

The V gene is TRBV7-3, the J gene TRBJ2-3; D may be TRBD1 or TRBD2 (5 bases each). The germline gives CDR1 SGHTA, CDR2 FQGTGA. V lost 2 bases, J lost 1 base, and 10 bases lay in between. The CDR3 has 15 amino acids. The CDR3 is CASSLQGPGTDTQYF. The CDR3 DNA is TGTGCCAGCAGCTTACAGGGACCCGGCACAGATACGCAGTATTTT.

This sequence joins TRBV6-6 and TRBJ1-2; D is unresolved. This CDR3 spans 11 amino acids. Deletions cut 0 bases from V and 6 bases from J, with 2 bases between. The germline V gene has CDR1 MNHNY and CDR2 SVGAGI (reference sequence). The CDR3: CASSYSDGYTF. The CDR3 region has the DNA TGTGCCAGCAGTTACTCTGATGGCTACACCTTC.

The rearrangement links TRBV19 to TRBJ1-1, with TRBD1 as a possible D gene (5 bases). The CDR3 length is 10 residues. Per the germline V gene, CDR1 is LNHDA and CDR2 is SQIVND (reference sequence). V lost 9 bases and J 8 bases, leaving 10 bases between the germline ends. CDR3 protein: CASSGPEAFF. The CDR3 nucleotides are TGTGCCAGCTCGGGACCCGAAGCTTTCTTT.

This clone was recorded once. The chain couples TRBV30 to TRBJ2-3, with D perhaps TRBD1 (6 bases). The CDR3 loop spans 13 amino acids. Germline V gives CDR1 GTSNPN, CDR2 SVGIG (reference sequence). Trimming took 8 bases from V and 2 from J, leaving 14 bases between them. CDR3 nucleotide sequence: TGTGCCGGTATACAGGGATTCACAGATACGCAGTATTTT. Translated, it gives CAGIQGFTDTQYF. Full variable domain (remainder filled in from reference TRBV30 and TRBJ2-3): SQTIHQWPATLVQPVGSPLSLECTVEGTSNPNLYWYRQAAGRGLQLLFYSVGIGQISSEVPQNLSASRPQDRQFILSSKKLLLSDSGFYLCAGIQGFTDTQYFGPGTRLTVL.

The CDR3 nucleotides are TGTGCCAGCAGCCCTACTAGGTATTCCGGGGAGCTGTTTTTT. Protein product: CASSPTRYSGELFF. The V gene is TRBV4-2, the J gene TRBJ2-2; D might be TRBD2 (5 bases). The germline V gene encodes CDR1 LGHNA and CDR2 YNFKEQ. Between the trimmed V and J ends, which lost 4 bases and 6 bases, there was a span of 12 bases. The length of the CDR3 is 14 residues.

The V call is TRBV7-3, the J call TRBJ2-1; TRBD2 matches at 9 bases. Germline CDR1 and CDR2: SGHTA and FQGTGA. With V trimmed by 4 bases and J by 12 bases, 16 bases remained unmatched. The CDR3 contains 16 residues. The CDR3, as DNA: TGTGCCAGCAGCTCCAACCTCCGCGGGAGGGCCGGGGTGCAGTTCTTC. Residues: CASSSNLRGRAGVQFF.

The chain joins TRBV18 to TRBJ1-5; 8 bases map to TRBD1. V was pared by 6 bases and J by 5 bases, with 9 bases of the junction left unmatched. The CDR3 consists of 15 residues. Germline CDR1 is KGHSH and CDR2 is LQKENI. The CDR3 reads CASSLDRGPHQPQHF. DNA of the CDR3: TGTGCCAGCTCCCTAGACAGGGGACCTCATCAGCCCCAGCATTTT.

This clone was counted a single time. The chain links TRBV11-3 to TRBJ2-5; 12 bases match TRBD2. The CDR3 length is 15 residues. Germline CDR1 reads SGHNT; CDR2 reads YENEEA. V lost 6 bases, J lost 5 bases, and 7 bases stayed unmatched. In nucleotides, the CDR3 is TGTGCCAGCAGTTCTAGCGGGGGGGCCGCGGAGACCCAGTACTTC. Translation: CASSSSGGAAETQYF. Full variable domain (missing parts from reference TRBV11-3 and TRBJ2-5): EAGVVQSPRYKIIEKKQPVAFWCNPISGHNTLYWYLQNLGQGPELLIRYENEEAVDDSQLPKDRFSAERLKGVDSTLKIQPAELGDSAVYLCASSSSGGAAETQYFGPGTRLLVL.

The gene calls are TRBV7-9 and TRBJ2-3; 9 nucleotides align to TRBD1. The germline V gene encodes CDR1 SEHNR and CDR2 FQNEAQ (reference sequence). CDR3 length: 16 amino acids. V dropped 5 bases and J dropped 2; count of bases not matched to a gene: 8. The CDR3 sequence is CASSLTDRGFTDTQYF. For the CDR3, the DNA is TGTGCCAGCAGCCTTACGGACAGGGGCTTCACAGATACGCAGTATTTT.

The chain links TRBV6-1 to TRBJ2-7, with a weak D call TRBD2 (7 bases). This CDR3 region has 15 residues. The germline gives CDR1 MNHNS, CDR2 SASEGT. V lost 3 bases, J lost 6 bases, and 18 bases lay in between. The CDR3 nucleotides are TGTGCCAGCAGTGATTTGCCGGGGGGCGCTTCCGAGCAGTACTTC. Translated: CASSDLPGGASEQYF.

The CDR3 reads CASSQAGLGGNTIYF. As DNA, the CDR3 is TGCGCCAGCAGCCAAGCCGGGCTCGGTGGAAACACCATATATTTT. The V gene is TRBV4-1, the J gene TRBJ1-3; D gene ambiguous. The CDR3 length is 15 residues. Germline CDR1 and CDR2: MGHRA and YSYEKL. The V and J ends lost 1 base and 3 bases respectively, with 10 bases between them.

This clone was seen only once. This chain links TRBV5-5 with TRBJ2-7; D perhaps matches TRBD1 (5 bases). The length of the CDR3 is 15 residues. V dropped 0 bases and J dropped 3 bases, with 13 bases sitting between them. Germline V gives CDR1 SGHKS, CDR2 YYEKEE (reference sequence). DNA for the CDR3: TGTGCCAGCAGCTTGGGGGCCACAGGCATCTACGAGCAGTACTTC. Its protein is CASSLGATGIYEQYF.

The chain has TRBV10-3 and TRBJ2-7; 7 nucleotides align to TRBD1. Germline CDR1 and CDR2: ENHRY and SYGVKD. The trim removed 8 bases at V and 1 base at J, leaving 2 bases unmatched. The CDR3 contains 12 residues. DNA for the CDR3: TGTGCCATCGTGACAGGGTCCTACGAGCAGTACGTC. This codes for CAIVTGSYEQYV.

This clone has a handful of counts. The chain combines TRBV6-1 with TRBJ1-5; D unclear. V was trimmed by 2 bases and J by 6 bases, leaving 11 bases between them. The CDR3 contains 14 residues. CDR1 is MNHNS and CDR2 is SASEGT in the germline V gene. This CDR3 is CASSESVEVQPQHF. In nucleotides, the CDR3 is TGTGCCAGCAGTGAAAGTGTTGAGGTTCAGCCCCAGCATTTT.

The rearrangement joins TRBV5-1 to TRBJ2-1, with TRBD1 identical over 7 bases. The germline gives CDR1 SGHRS, CDR2 YFSETQ. There are 15 residues in the CDR3. The J segment lost 8 bases and the V segment lost 0 bases, leaving 8 bases of the junction unmatched. The CDR3 region is CASSLGQGPSYEQFF. DNA for the CDR3: TGCGCCAGCAGCTTGGGACAGGGCCCTTCCTATGAGCAGTTCTTC.

This chain joins TRBV7-9 and TRBJ2-1; D is uncertain. This CDR3 comprises 16 residues. The germline V gene has CDR1 SEHNR and CDR2 FQNEAQ (reference sequence). Trimming cost V 3 bases and J 0 bases, with 12 bases left between them. This CDR3 reads CASSFRTESSYNEQFF. DNA of the CDR3: TGTGCCAGCAGCTTTCGGACGGAGAGCTCCTACAATGAGCAGTTCTTC.

The table lists this clone with a count of one. The chain is built from TRBV2 and TRBJ1-1; no clear D gene. The V and J ends lost 4 bases and 1 base respectively, with 10 bases between them. The CDR3 is 14 residues long. Germline V gene sequence: CDR1 SNHLY, CDR2 FYNNEI. The CDR3 coding sequence is TGTGCCAGCAGTGCGACCCAGACGAACACTGAAGCTTTCTTT. Protein: CASSATQTNTEAFF.

The J gene is TRBJ1-5, the V gene TRBV18; D is perhaps TRBD1 (5 bases). Trimming removed 2 bases at V and 1 base at J, with 15 bases between. Germline CDR1 reads KGHSH; CDR2 reads LQKENI. CDR3 length: 17 amino acids. The CDR3 DNA is TGTGCCAGCTCACCATCGACCGGGACTAGGAGCAATCAGCCCCAGCATTTT. It encodes CASSPSTGTRSNQPQHF.

The genes are TRBV10-3 and TRBJ2-1; D possibly corresponds to TRBD1 (7 bases). Germline V gives CDR1 ENHRY, CDR2 SYGVKD. The CDR3 has 17 amino acids. V was clipped by 8 bases and J by 8 bases, with 28 bases between them. The CDR3 nucleotides are TGTGCCATCCGAGGGGGCAGGGGAGGAGTTAGTGCTCATGAGCAGTTCTTC. It specifies CAIRGGRGGVSAHEQFF.

The genes are TRBV7-9 and TRBJ1-1; a possible D gene is TRBD1 (6 bases). Trimming took 1 base from V and 3 from J, leaving 12 bases between them. Germline V gene sequence: CDR1 SEHNR, CDR2 FQNEAQ (reference sequence). This CDR3 has 15 residues. Here the CDR3 reads CASSLVRGKDTEAFF. CDR3 nucleotide sequence: TGTGCCAGCAGCTTAGTAAGGGGGAAGGACACTGAAGCTTTCTTT.